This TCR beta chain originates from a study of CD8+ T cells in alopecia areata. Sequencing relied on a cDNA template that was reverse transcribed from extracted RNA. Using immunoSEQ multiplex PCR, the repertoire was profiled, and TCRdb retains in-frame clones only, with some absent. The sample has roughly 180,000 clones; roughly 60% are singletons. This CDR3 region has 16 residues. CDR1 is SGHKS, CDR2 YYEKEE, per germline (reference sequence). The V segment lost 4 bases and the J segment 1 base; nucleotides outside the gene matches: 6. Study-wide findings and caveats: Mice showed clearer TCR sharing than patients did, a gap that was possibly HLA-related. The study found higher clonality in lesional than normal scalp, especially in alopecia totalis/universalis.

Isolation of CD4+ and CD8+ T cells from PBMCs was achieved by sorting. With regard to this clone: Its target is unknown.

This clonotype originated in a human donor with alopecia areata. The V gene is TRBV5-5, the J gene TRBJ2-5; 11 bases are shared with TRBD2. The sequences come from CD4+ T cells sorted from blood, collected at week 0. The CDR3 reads CASSIRLAGRQETQYF. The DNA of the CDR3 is TGTGCCAGCAGCATAAGACTAGCGGGGCGCCAAGAGACCCAGTACTTC.